The clone carrying this T cell receptor beta chain was observed at least ten times. The assay was immunoSEQ multiplex PCR, and TCRdb's table has in-frame clones only and misses some. The sample contains under 1,100,000 clones, approximately 70% of which appear only once. These data originate in a study of shared clonotypes between healthy human individuals. The J segment lost 5 bases and the V segment lost 2 bases, leaving 9 bases of the junction unmatched. The germline V gene has CDR1 GTSNPN and CDR2 SVGIG (reference sequence). This CDR3 region has 14 residues. The chain recombines TRBV30 with TRBJ2-7; the match to TRBD2 covers 7 bases. Sequenced material: memory CD4+ T cells sorted from blood. Subset denoted: CD45RA-negative fraction. The origin of this receptor is a young man in good health. In DNA form, the CDR3 reads TGTGCCTGGAGTTCGGGGGGACCCCCCAACGAGCAGTACTTC. It specifies CAWSSGGPPNEQYF.